This T cell receptor (beta chain) was retrieved from a study of beta chain features in type 1 diabetes (dated by TCRdb to the late 2010s). Looking at the study overall: Mean age, gender distribution, total cell number and subset yield did not differ between patients and healthy donors. A total of 100 million to 140 million sorted cells were examined across all samples, and the number of cells per subset was strongly correlated with RNA yield. Regulatory and stem cell-like memory subsets were isolated from only 8 patients and about eight healthy donors, whereas naive and central memory subsets came from all 30 or so donors. In the study, TCRB repertoires of sorted circulating CD4+ T cell subsets from recently diagnosed type 1 diabetes patients were compared with those of matched healthy donors.

General findings and caveats noted by the study authors: At VDJ recombination sites, type 1 diabetes patients had fewer insertions and more deleted nucleotides, which implies abnormalities in thymic rearrangement. Shorter templates might have been favored by PCR, but patient and control samples were amplified and corrected together, so both groups would have been affected equally by any skew. Because cDNA rather than genomic DNA was sequenced, highly expressing activated cells could have been over-represented, although no difference in activation and CD3 levels was found between groups. HLA sub-analyses involved small numbers of individuals, so any influence of HLA type on TCRB rearrangement remained unresolved. In all four CD4+ subsets, TCRB CDR3 length was moderately but significantly shorter in type 1 diabetes patients. Naive, central memory and regulatory TCRB repertoires appeared more similar among patients than among healthy donors.

Notes on this clone: It lacks a known antigen. No clone much larger than this one lies a single base away; base qualities are absent.

A single peripheral blood draw of approximately 100 mL on average was collected from each donor into heparinised tubes. A BD FACSAria II and a panel including CD45RO, CCR7, CD25, CD127, CD95 and CD27 were used to sort naive, central memory, regulatory and stem cell-like memory CD4+ T cells. All sorted populations exceeded 98% purity. Right away, PBMCs were isolated by Lymphoprep density gradient centrifugation and were stained directly, with no culture step. Samples were stained and sorted in pairs, with one healthy donor and one patient per experiment, so that batch effects were minimized. Including the terminal cysteine and phenylalanine, the CDR3 comprises 15 residues. Only the CDR3 DNA stays, 45 bases, in frame from base 1. For this chain, trimming is 0 bases at the V end and 7 bases at the J end, and the number of junction bases without a gene match is 7. CDR1 SGHNT and CDR2 YYREEE are derived from the germline V gene (reference sequence).

The entire isolated RNA was reverse transcribed using the High Capacity cDNA Reverse Transcription Kit, and thus expressed TCRB transcripts were sequenced. Deep immunoSEQ sequencing was applied to naive, central memory and regulatory T cell samples, giving an average of roughly 3.5 million total reads per sample. After sorted cells were lysed in RLT buffer, RNA was extracted with DNase-treated RNeasy Micro or Mini kits, with the choice depending on cell number. To prevent cross-contamination, each cell subset was processed individually, whereas patient and healthy donor samples were processed jointly. TCRB sequences were amplified from cDNA with the immunoSEQ multiplex PCR, producing 87-bp fragments spanning the CDR3 region. Amplicons were sequenced on the Illumina HiSeq platform. The original methods were these. Synthetic template baselines were used to correct PCR bias computationally, reads within Hamming distance 2 were collapsed together, and singletons that could not be merged were discarded. Reads were aligned against IMGT to assign V, D and J genes, CDR3 length and insertions or deletions at six rearrangement sites. Within each subset, clonotype counts were normalized to sorted cell number, and only after that were true diversity and Gini coefficients computed with the tcR R package. The overlap coefficient, calculated on TCRB nucleotide sequences, was used to quantify repertoire sharing. TCRdb took over this immuneACCESS table, retaining in-frame rearrangements with V and J assigned. Such tables are incomplete; in checked studies, under half of the missing clones stem from an unresolved V gene, and the remainder is unexplained. That table furnishes V, J and clone size, whereas the DNA furnished D and trimming. A total of 300,000 to 400,000 clones appear in this sample, 7.5% to 9% of them only once. Under 0.5% of the sample is held by the ten biggest clonotypes.

This receptor was identified in a woman between 18 and 29 years old in good health. Sequences were obtained from central memory CD4+ T cells from blood. The chain couples TRBV5-4 to TRBJ2-1; the central 7 bases match TRBD2. Here the CDR3 is given as CASSLAASGRNEQFF. The DNA sequence is given as TGTGCCAGCAGCTTGGCGGCTAGCGGACGAAATGAGCAGTTCTTC.